This TCR beta chain was retrieved from a study of PD-L1 blockade in urothelial cancer. Repertoires were generated with immunoSEQ multiplex PCR, while TCRdb's copy carries only in-frame clones and drops some. The data show more than 45,000 clones, 88% seen once. This clonotype originated in a man older than 75 with urothelial cancer. Sequenced material: PBMCs, taken around atezolizumab (anti-PD-L1) treatment.

DNA for the CDR3: TGTGCCAGCAGTGAAGCGCGACTAAACACTGAAGCTTTCTTT. Protein sequence: CASSEARLNTEAFF. The chain employs TRBV2 and TRBJ1-1; D unresolved. V gave up 0 bases and J gave up 2 bases, with 7 bases separating them. The CDR3 is made up of 14 amino acids. Germline lookup yields CDR1 SNHLY and CDR2 FYNNEI.